The 21 T cell receptor beta chains below all came from one sample that was sequenced in a study of identical twins (dated by TCRdb to 2015 to 2016). Libraries were built with 5' RACE. The run used an Illumina HiSeq 2000. Using fastp trimming at Q25 and MiXCR clonotype assembly, TCRdb reanalyzed the public sequencing data and kept in-frame beta chains. A single entry per CDR3 protein holds the most common genes and DNA from its merged rows. The sample table records a few hundred thousand distinct CDR3 sequences; around 8% of these occur just once. Jointly, the top ten make up 2.5% to 3.5% of the sample. This sample was also put to use in a study of yellow fever vaccine responses in identical twins.

Specimen: CD8+ T cells sorted from blood. The receptors originated from a woman under 30 in good health.

The chain joins TRBV6-2 or TRBV6-3 to TRBJ2-1; perhaps D is TRBD1 or TRBD2 (5 bases each). Germline V gene data show CDR1 as MNHEY and CDR2 as SVGEGT. The CDR3 covers 15 residues. V dropped 2 bases and J dropped 8 bases, with 16 bases sitting between them. CDR3 nucleotide sequence: TGTGCCAGCAGTTACGGGCGAGGGGTAGTTTATGAGCAGTTCTTC. It encodes CASSYGRGVVYEQFF.

The chain joins TRBV5-1 to TRBJ1-1, with TRBD1 as a possible D gene (6 bases). Germline values: CDR1 SGHRS, CDR2 YFSETQ. The CDR3 consists of 14 residues. V was shortened by 2 bases and J by 1 base, with 9 bases between the two germline ends. CDR3 sequence: CASSLVGANTEAFF. DNA for the CDR3: TGCGCCAGCAGCTTAGTGGGGGCGAACACTGAAGCTTTCTTT.

This clonotype showed up many times. This rearrangement joins TRBV2 to TRBJ2-7; the D gene is possibly TRBD1 (6 bases). Germline values: CDR1 SNHLY, CDR2 FYNNEI. The germline V and J ends were trimmed by 9 bases and 1 base, with 13 bases remaining between them. The CDR3 has 13 amino acids. CDR3 coding DNA: TGTGCCAGGGGGACAAGAACTTCCTACGAGCAGTACTTC. It is translated as CARGTRTSYEQYF. The whole variable domain, filled in from reference TRBV2 and TRBJ2-7, reads EPEVTQTPSHQVTQMGQEVILRCVPISNHLYFYWYRQILGQKVEFLVSFYNNEISEKSEIFDDQFSVERPDGSNFTLKIRSTKLEDSAMYFCARGTRTSYEQYFGPGTRLTVT.

This clonotype was recorded many times. This sequence joins TRBV5-1 and TRBJ2-3; tentative D call: TRBD2 (6 bases). Germline loops: CDR1 SGHRS, CDR2 YFSETQ. V lost 0 bases, J lost 5 bases, and 10 bases lay in between. The CDR3 totals 14 residues. CDR3 in amino acids: CASSLGFSGDTQYF. DNA of the CDR3: TGCGCCAGCAGCTTGGGATTTAGCGGAGATACGCAGTATTTT.

This clonotype was observed at least ten times. The CDR3 bases are TGTGCCAGCAGCCCCTCTTCGGGACGCACTGAAGCTTTCTTT. Translated, it gives CASSPSSGRTEAFF. This chain joins TRBV7-9 and TRBJ1-1; D is possibly TRBD1 (5 bases). CDR3 size: 14 residues. Per the germline V gene, CDR1 is SEHNR and CDR2 is FQNEAQ (reference sequence). The germline V and J ends were trimmed by 5 bases and 4 bases, with 14 bases remaining between them.

The chain employs TRBV4-3 and TRBJ2-5, with 7 bases matching TRBD2. The V segment lost 1 base and the J segment 8 bases; nucleotides outside the gene matches: 7. Germline CDR1 LGHNA, CDR2 YSLEER. This CDR3 is built from 14 residues. As DNA, the CDR3 is TGCGCCAGCAGCCAAGCCCCTAGCGGCAAAACCCAGTACTTC. Protein product: CASSQAPSGKTQYF.

This clonotype was detected only a few times. This chain connects TRBV5-1 to TRBJ2-5; TRBD1 or TRBD2 may be the D gene (5 bases each). Germline-derived CDR1 and CDR2 are SGHRS and YFSETQ. Trimming pared 4 bases from V and 5 bases from J, leaving 18 bases between. The CDR3 is made up of 15 amino acids. CDR3 in DNA: TGCGCCAGCAGCGGCTCAGGGACCGGGGCGGAGACCCAGTACTTC. This sequence encodes CASSGSGTGAETQYF.

Concerning this clonotype itself: The CDR3 does not close with the conserved phenylalanine or tryptophan, likely indicating a read error. The V and J genes are TRBV9 and TRBJ2-3, with no clear D. Germline CDR1 is SGDLS and CDR2 is YYNGEE. The CDR3 runs 15 residues. V dropped 0 bases and J dropped 4 bases, with 12 bases sitting between them. The CDR3 loop reads CASSVESVRSDTQYL. The CDR3 DNA reads as TGTGCCAGCAGCGTAGAGTCGGTTCGGTCAGATACGCAGTATCTT.

About this clonotype: A read error is possible here, since a much larger clone lies one base away. This chain connects TRBV27 to TRBJ2-2; tentatively, D is TRBD1 or TRBD2 (5 bases each). The CDR3 contains 17 residues. Germline V gives CDR1 MNHEY, CDR2 SMNVEV (reference sequence). The CDR3 spells CASSFKLRGANTGELYF. Written as DNA, the CDR3 is TGTGCCAGCAGTTTTAAATTGAGGGGCGCGAACACCGGGGAGCTGTATTTT.

The V gene is TRBV9, the J gene TRBJ2-7; a weak D match, TRBD1 (6 bases). Trimming pared 3 bases from V and 4 bases from J, leaving 11 bases between. From germline, CDR1 is SGDLS and CDR2 YYNGEE. CDR3 size: 13 residues. CDR3 region: CASSGQGPYEQYF. The CDR3 DNA reads as TGTGCCAGCAGCGGGCAGGGGCCGTACGAGCAGTACTTC.

V and J are TRBV5-1 and TRBJ1-3; D call uncertain. V was pared by 2 bases and J by 0 bases, with 9 bases between. In germline, CDR1 is SGHRS, CDR2 YFSETQ. This CDR3 comprises 15 residues. CDR3 sequence reads: CASSFLEHSGNTIYF. The CDR3 nucleotides are TGCGCCAGCAGCTTTTTGGAACACTCTGGAAACACCATATATTTT.

This chain links TRBV28 with TRBJ1-6, with TRBD1 matching 8 bases. V trimming: 10 bases; J trimming: 10 bases; junction bases outside the gene matches: 9. CDR1 MDHEN and CDR2 SYDVKM come from the germline V gene. CDR3 length: 13 residues. The CDR3 bases are TGTGCCACAGGGGGCAGGGAAGGCTCACCCCTCCACTTT. Encoded protein: CATGGREGSPLHF.

CDR3 in DNA: TGTGCCAGCAGCTCCCAGGGTGTAGAGCAGTACTTC. This codes for CASSSQGVEQYF. The rearrangement joins TRBV11-2 to TRBJ2-7, with D possibly matching TRBD1 (5 bases). CDR3 length: 12 residues. V was shortened by 4 bases and J by 7 bases, with 11 bases between the two germline ends. Germline V CDR1 and CDR2: SGHAT, FQNNGV.

The chain combines TRBV23-1 with TRBJ1-5; D unresolved. TRBV23-1 is identified as an open reading frame with a role that is uncertain. With 7 bases removed from V and 6 bases from J, the gap between germline ends came to 7 bases. The length of the CDR3 is 11 residues. The CDR3 nucleotides read TGCGCCAGCACATGGAGTCAGCCCCAGCATTTT. Amino acid sequence: CASTWSQPQHF.

This clonotype has more than one count but fewer than ten. This chain joins TRBV20-1 and TRBJ2-2, with TRBD1 as a possible D gene (6 bases). Looked up from germline, CDR1 is DFQATT and CDR2 is SNEGSKA (reference sequence). Trimming removed 3 bases at V and 4 bases at J, with 9 bases between. The CDR3 runs 13 residues. The CDR3 DNA sequence: TGCAGTGCTAGTGTCAGGGGCACCGGGGAGCTGTTTTTT. Translation gives CSASVRGTGELFF.

In its sample, this clonotype was seen many times. CDR3 sequence: CASSPGLETQYF. Here the CDR3 DNA reads TGTGCCAGCAGTCCGGGACTAGAGACCCAGTACTTC. V is TRBV12-3 or TRBV12-4 and J is TRBJ2-5; D may be TRBD2 (6 bases). Between the trimmed V and J ends, which lost 5 bases and 4 bases, there was a span of 8 bases. The CDR3 is made up of 12 amino acids.

The V and J genes are TRBV27 and TRBJ1-1, with D unclear. CDR3 size: 16 residues. CDR1 is MNHEY, CDR2 SMNVEV, per germline (reference sequence). Trimming stripped 4 bases from V and 1 base from J, with 16 bases between. CDR3 residues: CASSSLLLGQNTEAFF. In DNA form, the CDR3 reads TGTGCCAGCAGTTCCCTCTTATTAGGGCAGAACACTGAAGCTTTCTTT.

This clonotype was seen ten or more times. The CDR3 DNA follows: TGCGCCAGCAGCTTGGAGGGCCAGCCCCAGCATTTT. Protein: CASSLEGQPQHF. The chain couples TRBV5-1 to TRBJ1-5; D gene uncertain. The V gene lost 0 bases and the J gene lost 7 bases, with 5 bases spanning the gap. CDR1 and CDR2 (germline): SGHRS, YFSETQ. The CDR3 extends over 12 amino acids.

This clonotype was counted at least ten times. J is TRBJ2-7 and V is TRBV3-1, with D unresolved. The CDR3 is 12 residues long. V was cut by 5 bases and J by 1 base, with 6 bases left in between. Germline V gene lookup returns CDR1 LGHDT and CDR2 YNNKEL (reference sequence). For the CDR3, the DNA is TGTGCCAGCAGCGACATTTCCTACGAGCAGTACTTC. Translated: CASSDISYEQYF.

This clonotype was detected only a few times. The chain couples TRBV24-1 to TRBJ2-7, with D hard to call. CDR1 is KGHDR and CDR2 is SFDVKD in the germline V gene. There are 12 residues in the CDR3. Between the trimmed V and J ends, which lost 8 bases and 3 bases, there was a span of 10 bases. CDR3 bases: TGTGCCACCACCCCGGACCGCTACGAGCAGTACTTC. As protein: CATTPDRYEQYF.

This clonotype was detected many times. This chain connects TRBV29-1 to TRBJ2-2; D unclear. Germline CDR1 SQVTM, CDR2 ANQGSEA. The CDR3 has 14 residues. Trimming pared 1 base from V and 8 bases from J, leaving 14 bases between. The CDR3 loop reads CSVEGLGPAGELFF. CDR3 DNA sequence: TGCAGCGTTGAAGGCCTAGGCCCAGCGGGGGAGCTGTTTTTT.